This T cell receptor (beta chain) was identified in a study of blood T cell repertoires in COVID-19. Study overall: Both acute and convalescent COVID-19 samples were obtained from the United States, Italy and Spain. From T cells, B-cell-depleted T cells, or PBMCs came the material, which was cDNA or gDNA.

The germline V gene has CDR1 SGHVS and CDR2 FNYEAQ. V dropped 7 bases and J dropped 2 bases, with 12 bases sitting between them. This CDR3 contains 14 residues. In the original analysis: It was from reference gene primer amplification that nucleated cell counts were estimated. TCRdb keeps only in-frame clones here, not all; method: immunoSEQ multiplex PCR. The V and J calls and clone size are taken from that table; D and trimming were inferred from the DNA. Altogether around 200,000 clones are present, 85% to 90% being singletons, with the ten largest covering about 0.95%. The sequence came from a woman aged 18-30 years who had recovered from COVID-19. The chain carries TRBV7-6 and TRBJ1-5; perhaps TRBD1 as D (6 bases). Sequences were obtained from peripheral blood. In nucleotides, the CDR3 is TGTGCCAGCACAGCAGGGGTTGGCAATCAGCCCCAGCATTTT. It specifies CASTAGVGNQPQHF. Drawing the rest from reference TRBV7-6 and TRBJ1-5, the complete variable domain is GAGVSQSPRYKVTKRGQDVALRCDPISGHVSLYWYRQALGQGPEFLTYFNYEAQQDKSGLPNDRFSAERPEGSISTLTIQRTEQRDSAMYRCASTAGVGNQPQHFGDGTRLSIL.